This passage covers 2 T cell receptor beta chains from one sample sequenced in a study of blood T cell repertoires in COVID-19. The table came from immunoSEQ multiplex PCR; TCRdb's copy has only in-frame clones and leaves some out. The sample holds 40,000 to 60,000 clones; 70% to 85% are singletons and the top ten take under 30%. The specimen was peripheral blood. The receptors stem from a man between 65 and 79 years old with acute or convalescent COVID-19.

The CDR3 spells CASLGLSRGYEQYF. The CDR3 DNA reads as TGTGCCAGCCTGGGACTTTCGAGAGGCTACGAGCAGTACTTC. The chain carries TRBV6-5 and TRBJ2-7; D is possibly TRBD2 (6 bases). Trimming took off 8 bases at V and 3 bases at J, with 17 bases between the two ends. The CDR3 contains 14 residues. Germline CDR1 and CDR2: MNHEY and SVGAGI.

Only a few counts were recorded for this clone. V and J are TRBV14 and TRBJ1-3; D gene uncertain. CDR3 size: 11 residues. The ends were cut back, 1 base at V and 10 bases at J, with 5 bases in the middle. CDR1 is SGHDN, CDR2 FVKESK, per germline. CDR3 bases: TGTGCCAGCAGCCAAGGAGGGACCATATATTTT. It translates to CASSQGGTIYF.